This T cell receptor (beta chain) is from a study of cytomegalovirus exposure and HLA in healthy donors. Study-level findings and limits: Researchers reported from a later analysis that most CMV-associated TCR beta chains appeared HLA-restricted. TRBV6-2, TRBV6-3 and some other V segments were excluded as indistinguishable. Across donors, presence/absence analyses took sequencing depth to be roughly uniform.

Those who donated were healthy bone marrow donors. This CDR3 region has 14 residues. The germline gives CDR1 SGHRS, CDR2 YFSETQ. Trimming pared 1 base from V and 2 bases from J, leaving 7 bases between. Details on this clone: Its specificity is not known.

The PCR was carried out with 60 Vbeta primers and 13 Jbeta primers. Sequencing used immunoSEQ multiplex PCR; TCRdb keeps in-frame clones, though not all of them. The sample records about 150,000 clones, approximately 70% being singletons. The sequencing input was PBMCs. This clonotype originated in a woman under 30 in good health and CMV-seronegative. The chain couples TRBV5-1 to TRBJ1-5, with D possibly TRBD1 on 6 matching bases. CDR3 coding DNA: TGCGCCAGCAGCTTGTCAGGGGGCAATCAGCCCCAGCATTTT. It yields the protein CASSLSGGNQPQHF.